The T cell receptor beta chain described here comes from a study of human T cells and chemical hapten exposure (dated by TCRdb to 2020 to 2023). Turning to the overall study: For sensitization, 2% DPC in acetone was applied to a roughly 2 cm by roughly 2 cm area of upper inner arm skin. Weekly therapeutic DPC doses were additionally applied to the scalp of patients throughout the roughly 23-week study period. Patch tests used Finn chambers with 0.01% DPC on the upper back, scored after 6 days by International Contact Dermatitis Research Group standards. The patient cohort, mostly female, included alopecia areata with under or over 50% scalp involvement, alopecia totalis and alopecia universalis. Libraries were combined into a pool for sequencing, and differences in TCR yield between samples came mainly from small differences in library volumes within the pool. Peripheral blood TCR repertoire changes were tracked in vivo in alopecia patients during primary and secondary sensitization to the hapten diphenylcyclopropenone (DPC). Blood samples were taken from patients before sensitization (week 0) and at 2, 6 and about 24 weeks after DPC sensitization. Twenty-nine alopecia patients provided blood for TCR sequencing at one to four time points (pre-sensitization, 2, 6 and 24 weeks).

What the study reported, not specific to this receptor: After repeated subsampling, changes were observed in the strength of the expansion versus patch-test correlation and in the threshold at which the correlation became significant. A positive correlation was found between the number of PT1 expanded TCRs and patch test score, with significance reached at thresholds 8, 16 and 32 but not 4. The number of TCRs above 1 in 1000 frequency did not change with DPC sensitization; there was no evidence of global repertoire structure alterations. Alopecia, a presumed autoimmune disease, was present in all patients, so the immune response of the patients might differ from that of healthy individuals. Significantly more large CDR3 similarity clusters were formed by expanded TCRs than by pre-sensitization or healthy control sets, consistent with antigen-driven responses.

V loses 5 bases of germline sequence and J loses 7 bases, and the interval between the two ends is 9 bases. Taken from cysteine to phenylalanine, the CDR3 has 13 residues. The kept DNA is CDR3 alone, 39 bases in frame from the first base. The germline V gene (reference sequence) sets CDR1 to MNHEY and CDR2 to SMNVEV. Library method: RACE. TCRdb names NextSeq 500 as the instrument used. Library preparation attached unique molecular identifiers to individual cDNA molecules for quantitative, reproducible TCR counting. Each blood RNA sample was used to sequence both TCR alpha and TCR beta chains. The paper's processing steps were these. The median number of TCRs per sample was some 100,000, ranging from roughly 20,000 to 690,600. V, J and CDR3 annotation of the TCR reads was carried out using the Decombinator software suite. For the PS versus PT1 abundance plots, all samples were subsampled to the same number of TCRs (28,000). Expanded TCRs were defined as absent before sensitization and observed at least eight times at the 2-week time point. TCRdb applied fastp at Q25 and MiXCR to the public reads, then kept only in-frame beta chains. CDR3 protein duplicates are merged, each entry listing the most common genes and DNA. It is TCRdb's table, rather than the study itself, that gives the V and J calls and clone size. Within this sample are approximately 80,000 distinct CDR3 sequences, with 10% to 15% of them counted one time only. The ten largest clones take up around 5.8% of the sample.

This clonotype was seen only a few times. What this receptor recognizes is not known. The input lacks base qualities; no much larger clone sits a single base away. The time point label on this specimen signifies: patch test 3, about 24 weeks after DPC sensitization. In light of the paper, this sample's treatment or condition label describes: therapeutic diphenylcyclopropenone sensitization with weekly scalp DPC. At every patch-test visit, the blood draw took place before the patch test was put on. Patients were considered eligible if aged 18 to 70, diagnosed with alopecia and deemed suitable for DPC therapy, and patients were excluded if pregnant. Total RNA was extracted from unfractionated whole blood that had been collected in Tempus Blood RNA tubes.

The chain joins TRBV27 to TRBJ1-6, with the D gene too uncertain to name. The source material was whole blood, sampled in connection with sensitization to the hapten diphenylcyclopropenone (DPC). This receptor was obtained from a woman aged 45-60 years with alopecia areata. Some clones in this sample may be carry-over from other donors' samples. Here the CDR3 is given as CASSISSNSPLHF. Read as DNA, the sequence is TGTGCCAGCAGTATTTCGAGCAATTCACCCCTCCACTTT.